This is a list of T cell receptor beta chains from one sample in a study of shared clonotypes between healthy human individuals. Generated by immunoSEQ multiplex PCR, the TCRdb table keeps only in-frame clones and is missing some. Here the sample spans over a million clones, 96% being singletons. The sample was naive CD4+ T cells sorted from blood. The origin of the receptors is a man younger than 40 in good health. CDR3s include the opening cysteine and the closing phenylalanine or tryptophan. D genes are given only for firm matches. Expanded clones get a size class; other rows say once, few or many, or leave the size out.

d_call,clone_size,v_call,j_call,cdr3_aa,cdr3_nt
-,-,TRBV7-2,TRBJ2-1,CASSVRDLYEQFF,TGTGCCAGCAGCGTCCGGGACTTGTATGAGCAGTTCTTC
-,-,TRBV9,TRBJ2-5,CASSAAPGGWGETQYF,TGTGCCAGCAGCGCCGCGCCCGGGGGTTGGGGGGAGACCCAGTACTTC
-,-,TRBV19,TRBJ2-1,CASSITSGLDNEQFF,TGTGCCAGTAGTATAACTTCGGGACTTGACAATGAGCAGTTCTTC
-,-,TRBV7-9,TRBJ2-1,CASSLWLNWGYNEQFF,TGTGCCAGCAGCTTGTGGCTGAATTGGGGCTACAATGAGCAGTTCTTC
TRBD2,-,TRBV6-5,TRBJ2-7,CASRTVAGSYEQYF,TGTGCCAGCAGGACCGTAGCGGGAAGTTACGAGCAGTACTTC
TRBD1,-,TRBV28,TRBJ1-2,CASSLGDRRNYGYTF,TGTGCCAGCAGCCTCGGGGACAGGAGGAACTATGGCTACACCTTC
-,-,TRBV9,TRBJ2-6,CASSVAGVGPGGANVLTF,TGTGCCAGCAGCGTAGCTGGTGTCGGGCCGGGGGGGGCCAACGTCCTGACTTTC
-,-,TRBV19,TRBJ2-7,CASGDLPSAEQYF,TGTGCCAGTGGGGACTTACCGAGCGCCGAGCAGTACTTC
-,once,TRBV5-6,TRBJ2-1,CASSPTGFDEQFF,TGTGCCAGCAGCCCAACAGGTTTCGATGAGCAGTTCTTC
TRBD2,-,TRBV7-3,TRBJ2-1,CASSHTGTSRYNEQFF,TGTGCCAGCAGCCACACCGGGACTAGCCGGTACAATGAGCAGTTCTTC
-,-,TRBV19,TRBJ1-2,CASSMLSNYGYTF,TGTGCCAGTAGTATGCTTTCTAACTATGGCTACACCTTC
-,-,TRBV6-4,TRBJ2-1,CATKQVSYNEQFF,TGTGCCACCAAACAGGTCTCCTACAATGAGCAGTTCTTC